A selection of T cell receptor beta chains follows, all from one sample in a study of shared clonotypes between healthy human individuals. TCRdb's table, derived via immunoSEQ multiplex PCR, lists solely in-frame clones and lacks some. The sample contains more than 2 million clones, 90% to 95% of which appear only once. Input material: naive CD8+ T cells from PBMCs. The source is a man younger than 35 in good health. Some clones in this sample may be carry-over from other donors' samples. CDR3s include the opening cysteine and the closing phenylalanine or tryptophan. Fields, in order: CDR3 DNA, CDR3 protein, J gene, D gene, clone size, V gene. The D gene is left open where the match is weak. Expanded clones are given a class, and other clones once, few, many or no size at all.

CDR3 DNA: TGTGCCACCGCCAGGTTCGGGGCTGATAATGAAAAACTGTTTTTT
CDR3 protein: CATARFGADNEKLFF
J gene: TRBJ1-4
D gene: .
clone size: .
V gene: TRBV2

CDR3 DNA: TGTGCCAGCAGCTTAAGGGCAGACCTCTATGGCTACACCTTC
CDR3 protein: CASSLRADLYGYTF
J gene: TRBJ1-2
D gene: .
clone size: .
V gene: TRBV11-2

CDR3 DNA: TGCGCCAGCAGCCAACCGGGGAAACTAGTCGAGACCACAGATACGCAGTATTTT
CDR3 protein: CASSQPGKLVETTDTQYF
J gene: TRBJ2-3
D gene: .
clone size: .
V gene: TRBV4-1

CDR3 DNA: TGCAGCGTTGGCCGTGGGAGCGGGGGGCCCTACGAGCAGTACTTC
CDR3 protein: CSVGRGSGGPYEQYF
J gene: TRBJ2-7
D gene: TRBD2
clone size: .
V gene: TRBV29-1

CDR3 DNA: TGCGCCAGCAGTCTTCATGAAAAACTGTTTTTT
CDR3 protein: CASSLHEKLFF
J gene: TRBJ1-4
D gene: .
clone size: once
V gene: TRBV10-2

CDR3 DNA: TGTGCCAGCAGTCCAGGACTAGCGGGAGGTCTAACCTACGAGCAGTACTTC
CDR3 protein: CASSPGLAGGLTYEQYF
J gene: TRBJ2-7
D gene: TRBD2
clone size: .
V gene: TRBV27

CDR3 DNA: TGTGCCAGCAGCGAGGGGTCGGCCACTGAAGCTTTCTTT
CDR3 protein: CASSEGSATEAFF
J gene: TRBJ1-1
D gene: .
clone size: few
V gene: TRBV9

CDR3 DNA: TGTGCCACCAGCGAGGACCGGACAGGGGGAAATGAGCAGTTCTTC
CDR3 protein: CATSEDRTGGNEQFF
J gene: TRBJ2-1
D gene: TRBD1
clone size: .
V gene: TRBV15

CDR3 DNA: TGTGCCAGCAGCTTAGGTACAGGACTCTCCTACGAGCAGTACTTC
CDR3 protein: CASSLGTGLSYEQYF
J gene: TRBJ2-7
D gene: .
clone size: .
V gene: TRBV7-8

CDR3 DNA: TGCGCCAGCAGCTTGCTACAGGGGTCGGAGCAGTACTTC
CDR3 protein: CASSLLQGSEQYF
J gene: TRBJ2-7
D gene: TRBD1
clone size: .
V gene: TRBV5-1

CDR3 DNA: TGTGCCAGCAGCTTAGCAACAGGGGTAAGGGCCTACGAGCAGTACTTC
CDR3 protein: CASSLATGVRAYEQYF
J gene: TRBJ2-7
D gene: TRBD1
clone size: .
V gene: TRBV7-9

CDR3 DNA: TGTGCCAGCAGTGGAACTCCCTACGAGCAGTACTTC
CDR3 protein: CASSGTPYEQYF
J gene: TRBJ2-7
D gene: .
clone size: .
V gene: TRBV13

CDR3 DNA: TGTGCCAGCAGCTCTGCCGGGAGAGAGCAGTTCTTC
CDR3 protein: CASSSAGREQFF
J gene: TRBJ2-1
D gene: .
clone size: .
V gene: TRBV9

CDR3 DNA: TGCAGCGTTGTTGGGGGAAAGTTCTATGGCTACACCTTC
CDR3 protein: CSVVGGKFYGYTF
J gene: TRBJ1-2
D gene: .
clone size: .
V gene: TRBV29-1

CDR3 DNA: TGTGCCAGCAGCCCTCGGGACGGCTACCAAGAGACCCAGTACTTC
CDR3 protein: CASSPRDGYQETQYF
J gene: TRBJ2-5
D gene: .
clone size: .
V gene: TRBV5-4

CDR3 DNA: TGTGCCAGCAGCCTACATAGCAATCAGCCCCAGCATTTT
CDR3 protein: CASSLHSNQPQHF
J gene: TRBJ1-5
D gene: .
clone size: .
V gene: TRBV11-2

CDR3 DNA: TGCGCCAGCAGCTCTATAGCGGGATTGAACACCGGGGAGCTGTTTTTT
CDR3 protein: CASSSIAGLNTGELFF
J gene: TRBJ2-2
D gene: TRBD2
clone size: .
V gene: TRBV5-1